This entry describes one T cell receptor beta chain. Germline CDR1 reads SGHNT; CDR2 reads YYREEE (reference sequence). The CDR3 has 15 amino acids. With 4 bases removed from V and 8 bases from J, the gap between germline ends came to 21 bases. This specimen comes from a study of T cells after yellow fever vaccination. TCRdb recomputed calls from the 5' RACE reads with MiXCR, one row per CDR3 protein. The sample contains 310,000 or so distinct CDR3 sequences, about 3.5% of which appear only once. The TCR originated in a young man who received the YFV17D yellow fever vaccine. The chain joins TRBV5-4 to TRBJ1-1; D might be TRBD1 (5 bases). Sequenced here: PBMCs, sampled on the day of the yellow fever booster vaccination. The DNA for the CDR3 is TGTGCCAGCAGCCCGCCCCCGGGGCGGCCCCGGGAAGCTTTCTTT. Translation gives CASSPPPGRPREAFF.